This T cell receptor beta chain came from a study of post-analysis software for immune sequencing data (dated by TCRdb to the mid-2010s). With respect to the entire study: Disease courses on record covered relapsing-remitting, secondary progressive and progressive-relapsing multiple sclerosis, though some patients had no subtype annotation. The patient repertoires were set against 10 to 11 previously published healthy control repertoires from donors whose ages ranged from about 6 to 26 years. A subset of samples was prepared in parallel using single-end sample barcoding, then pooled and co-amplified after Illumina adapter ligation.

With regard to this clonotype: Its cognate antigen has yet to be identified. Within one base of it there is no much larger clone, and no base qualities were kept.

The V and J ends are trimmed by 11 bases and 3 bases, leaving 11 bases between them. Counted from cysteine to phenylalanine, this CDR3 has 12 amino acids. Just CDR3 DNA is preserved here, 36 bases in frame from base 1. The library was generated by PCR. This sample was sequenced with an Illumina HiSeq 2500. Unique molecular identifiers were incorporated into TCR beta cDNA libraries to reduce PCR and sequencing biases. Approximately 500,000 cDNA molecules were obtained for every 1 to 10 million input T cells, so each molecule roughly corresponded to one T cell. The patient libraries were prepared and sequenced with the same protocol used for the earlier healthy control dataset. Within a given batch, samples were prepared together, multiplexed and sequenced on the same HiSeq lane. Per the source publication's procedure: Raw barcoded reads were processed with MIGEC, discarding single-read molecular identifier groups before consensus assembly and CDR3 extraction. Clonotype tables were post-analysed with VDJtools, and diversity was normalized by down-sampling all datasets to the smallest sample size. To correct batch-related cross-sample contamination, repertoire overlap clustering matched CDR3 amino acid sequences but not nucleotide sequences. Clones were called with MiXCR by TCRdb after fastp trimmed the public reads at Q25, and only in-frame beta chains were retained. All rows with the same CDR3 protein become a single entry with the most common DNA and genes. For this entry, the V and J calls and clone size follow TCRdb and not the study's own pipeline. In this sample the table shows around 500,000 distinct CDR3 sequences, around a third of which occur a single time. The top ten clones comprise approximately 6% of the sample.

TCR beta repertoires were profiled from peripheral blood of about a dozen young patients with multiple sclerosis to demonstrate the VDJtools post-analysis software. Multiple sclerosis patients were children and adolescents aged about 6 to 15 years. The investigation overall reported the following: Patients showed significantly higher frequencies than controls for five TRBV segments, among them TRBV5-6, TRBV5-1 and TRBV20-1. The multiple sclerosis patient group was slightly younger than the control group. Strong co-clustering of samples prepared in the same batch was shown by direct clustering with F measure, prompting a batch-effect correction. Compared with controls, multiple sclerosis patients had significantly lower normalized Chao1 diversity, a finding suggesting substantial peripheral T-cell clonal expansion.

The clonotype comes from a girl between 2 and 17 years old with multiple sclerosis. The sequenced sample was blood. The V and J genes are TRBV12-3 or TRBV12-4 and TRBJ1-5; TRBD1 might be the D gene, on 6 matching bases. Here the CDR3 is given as CASRTDNQPQHF. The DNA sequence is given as TGTGCCTCTCGGACAGACAATCAGCCCCAGCATTTT.